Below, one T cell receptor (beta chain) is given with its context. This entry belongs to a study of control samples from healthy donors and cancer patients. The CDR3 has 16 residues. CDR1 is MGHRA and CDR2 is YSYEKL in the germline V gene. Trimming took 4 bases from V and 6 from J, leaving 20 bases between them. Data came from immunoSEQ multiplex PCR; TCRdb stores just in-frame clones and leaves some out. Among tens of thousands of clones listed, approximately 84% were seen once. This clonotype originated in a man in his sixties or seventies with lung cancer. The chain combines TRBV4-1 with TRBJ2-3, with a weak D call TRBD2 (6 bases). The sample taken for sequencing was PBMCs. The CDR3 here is CASSPRMPGDADTQYF. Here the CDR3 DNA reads TGCGCCAGCAGCCCAAGAATGCCGGGGGACGCCGATACGCAGTATTTT.